This TCR beta chain is from a study of T cells in Graves' hyperthyroidism and ophthalmopathy. This clonotype occurred many times. CDR3 size: 9 residues. The germline V gene has CDR1 SQVTM and CDR2 ANQGSEA. Between the trimmed V and J ends, which lost 3 bases and 5 bases, there was a span of 1 base. Ophthalmopathy cases scored 3 or more on the Clinical Activity Score and 4 or more on NOSPECS grade, with duration below 3 months. The CDR3 regions of TCR beta were amplified from RNA transcripts. HTBI primers were used for first-round RT-PCR of the TCR CDR3. TCRdb independently ran MiXCR on the multiplex PCR reads; one entry per CDR3 protein. The data show about 600,000 distinct CDR3 sequences, roughly 15% seen once.

The TCR was taken from a woman in her 50s with Graves' ophthalmopathy. This chain joins TRBV29-1 and TRBJ2-5; D remains unclear. The sequenced sample consisted of blood. The CDR3 sequence is CSVDETQYF. CDR3 sequence (DNA): TGCAGCGTTGATGAGACCCAGTACTTC.